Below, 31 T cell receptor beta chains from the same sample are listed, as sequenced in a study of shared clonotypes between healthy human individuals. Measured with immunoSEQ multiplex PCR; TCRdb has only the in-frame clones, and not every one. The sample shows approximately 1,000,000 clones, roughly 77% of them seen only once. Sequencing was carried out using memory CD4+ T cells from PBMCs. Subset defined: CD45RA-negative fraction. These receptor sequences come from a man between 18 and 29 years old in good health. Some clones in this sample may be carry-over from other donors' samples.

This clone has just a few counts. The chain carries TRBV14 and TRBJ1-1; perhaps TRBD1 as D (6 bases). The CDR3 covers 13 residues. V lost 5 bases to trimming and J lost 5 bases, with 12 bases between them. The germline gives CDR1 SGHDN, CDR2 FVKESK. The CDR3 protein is CASSSLGATEAFF. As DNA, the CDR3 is TGTGCCAGCAGCTCCCTGGGGGCAACTGAAGCTTTCTTT.

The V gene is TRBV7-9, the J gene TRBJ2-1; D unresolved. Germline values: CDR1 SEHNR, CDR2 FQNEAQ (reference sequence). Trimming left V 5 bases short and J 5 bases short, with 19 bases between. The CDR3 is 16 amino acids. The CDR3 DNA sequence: TGTGCCAGCAGCCTGACCGTTAGGACGGATCACAATGAGCAGTTCTTC. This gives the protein CASSLTVRTDHNEQFF.

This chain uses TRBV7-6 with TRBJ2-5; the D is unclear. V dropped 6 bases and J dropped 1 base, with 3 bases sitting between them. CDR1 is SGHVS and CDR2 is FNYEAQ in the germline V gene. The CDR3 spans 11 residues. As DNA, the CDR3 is TGTGCCAGCAGAATCCAAGAGACCCAGTACTTC. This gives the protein CASRIQETQYF.

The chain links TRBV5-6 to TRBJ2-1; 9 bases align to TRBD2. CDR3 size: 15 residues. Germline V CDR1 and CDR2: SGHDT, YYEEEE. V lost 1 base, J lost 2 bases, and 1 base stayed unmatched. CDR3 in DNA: TGTGCCAGCAGCTTGCCTAGCGGGACCTACAATGAGCAGTTCTTC. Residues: CASSLPSGTYNEQFF.

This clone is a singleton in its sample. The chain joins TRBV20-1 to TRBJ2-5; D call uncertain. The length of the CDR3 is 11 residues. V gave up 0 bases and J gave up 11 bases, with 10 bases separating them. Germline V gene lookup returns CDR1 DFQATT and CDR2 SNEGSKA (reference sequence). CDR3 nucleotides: TGCAGTGCTAGAGACAGGAGCTGGCAGTACTTC. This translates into CSARDRSWQYF.

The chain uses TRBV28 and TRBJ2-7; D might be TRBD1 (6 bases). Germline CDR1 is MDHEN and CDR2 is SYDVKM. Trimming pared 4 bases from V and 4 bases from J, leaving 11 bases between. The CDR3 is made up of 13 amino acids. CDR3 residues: CASSWHQGYEQYF. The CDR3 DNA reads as TGTGCCAGCAGTTGGCATCAGGGGTACGAGCAGTACTTC.

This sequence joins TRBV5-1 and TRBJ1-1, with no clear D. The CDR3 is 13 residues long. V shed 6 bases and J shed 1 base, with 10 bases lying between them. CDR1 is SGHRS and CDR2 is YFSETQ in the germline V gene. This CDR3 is CASNAARNTEAFF. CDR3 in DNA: TGCGCCAGCAACGCGGCCCGGAACACTGAAGCTTTCTTT. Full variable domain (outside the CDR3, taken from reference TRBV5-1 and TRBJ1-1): KAGVTQTPRYLIKTRGQQVTLSCSPISGHRSVSWYQQTPGQGLQFLFEYFSETQRNKGNFPGRFSGRQFSNSRSEMNVSTLELGDSALYLCASNAARNTEAFFGQGTRLTVV.

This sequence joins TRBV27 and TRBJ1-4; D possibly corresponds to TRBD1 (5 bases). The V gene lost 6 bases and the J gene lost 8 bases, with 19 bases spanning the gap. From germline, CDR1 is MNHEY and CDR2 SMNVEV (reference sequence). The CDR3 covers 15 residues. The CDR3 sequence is CASSQTPGVYEKLFF. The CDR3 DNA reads TGTGCCAGCAGCCAGACACCGGGGGTTTACGAAAAACTGTTTTTT.

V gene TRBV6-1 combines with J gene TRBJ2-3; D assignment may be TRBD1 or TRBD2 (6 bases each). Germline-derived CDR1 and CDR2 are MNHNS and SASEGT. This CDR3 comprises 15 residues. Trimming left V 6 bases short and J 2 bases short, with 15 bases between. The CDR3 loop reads CASRELGGYTDTQYF. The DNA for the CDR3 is TGTGCCAGCAGGGAACTAGGGGGGTACACAGATACGCAGTATTTT.

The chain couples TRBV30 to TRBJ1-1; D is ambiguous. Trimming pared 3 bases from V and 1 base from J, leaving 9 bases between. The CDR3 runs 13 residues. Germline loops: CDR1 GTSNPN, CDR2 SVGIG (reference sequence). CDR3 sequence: CAWSATGNTEAFF. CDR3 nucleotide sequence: TGTGCCTGGAGCGCAACGGGGAACACTGAAGCTTTCTTT.

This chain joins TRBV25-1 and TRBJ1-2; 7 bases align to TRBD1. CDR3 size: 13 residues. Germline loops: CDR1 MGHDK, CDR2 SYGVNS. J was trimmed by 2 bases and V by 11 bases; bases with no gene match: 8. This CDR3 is CASNDRENYGYTF. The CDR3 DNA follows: TGTGCCTCCAACGACAGGGAGAACTATGGCTACACCTTC.

CDR3 region: CASSLLSGLAGGNEQFF. In DNA, the CDR3 is TGTGCCAGCAGCTTACTATCAGGTCTAGCGGGCGGCAATGAGCAGTTCTTC. V is TRBV13 and J is TRBJ2-1; TRBD2 matches 8 bases. The CDR3 runs to 17 residues. Per germline, CDR1 PRHDT and CDR2 FYEKMQ (reference sequence). V shed 2 bases and J 6 bases; nucleotides not matched to a gene: 12.

DNA of the CDR3: TGCGCCAGCAGCTGGACTAGCGGGAGGCTTTCCAATGAGCAGTTCTTC. Translating gives CASSWTSGRLSNEQFF. The J gene is TRBJ2-1, the V gene TRBV5-1, with TRBD2 matching over 14 bases. The V segment lost 3 bases and the J segment 6 bases; nucleotides outside the gene matches: 5. The CDR3 loop spans 16 amino acids. Per germline, CDR1 SGHRS and CDR2 YFSETQ.

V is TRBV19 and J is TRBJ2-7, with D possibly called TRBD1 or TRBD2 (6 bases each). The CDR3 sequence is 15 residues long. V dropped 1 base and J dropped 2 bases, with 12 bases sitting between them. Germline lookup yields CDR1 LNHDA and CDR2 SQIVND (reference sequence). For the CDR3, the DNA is TGTGCCAGTAGTATAGGTCGGGGGCAAGCCTACGAGCAGTACTTC. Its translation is CASSIGRGQAYEQYF.

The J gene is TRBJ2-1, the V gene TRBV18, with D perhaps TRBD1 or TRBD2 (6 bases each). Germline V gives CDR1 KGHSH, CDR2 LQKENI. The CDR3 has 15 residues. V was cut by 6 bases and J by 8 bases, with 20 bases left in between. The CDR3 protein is CASSRAGGGVDEQFF. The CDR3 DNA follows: TGTGCCAGCTCTCGAGCCGGGGGCGGTGTGGATGAGCAGTTCTTC.

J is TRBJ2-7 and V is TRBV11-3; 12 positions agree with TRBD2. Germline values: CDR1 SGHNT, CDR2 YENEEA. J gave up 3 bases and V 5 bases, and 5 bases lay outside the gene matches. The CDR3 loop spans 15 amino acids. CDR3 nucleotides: TGTGCCAGCAGCCAAGGGACTAGCGGGTTCTACGAGCAGTACTTC. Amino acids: CASSQGTSGFYEQYF.

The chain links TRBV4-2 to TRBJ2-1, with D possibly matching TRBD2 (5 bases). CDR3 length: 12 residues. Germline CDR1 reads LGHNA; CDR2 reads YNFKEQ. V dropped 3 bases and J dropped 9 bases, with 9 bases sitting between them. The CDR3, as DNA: TGTGCCAGCAGCCACAACCGGGGTGAGCAGTTCTTC. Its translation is CASSHNRGEQFF.

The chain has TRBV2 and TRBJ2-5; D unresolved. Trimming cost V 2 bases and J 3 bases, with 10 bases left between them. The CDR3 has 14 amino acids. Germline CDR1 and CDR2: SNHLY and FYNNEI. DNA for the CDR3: TGTGCCAGCAGTGAAATCCAGCGAGAAGAGACCCAGTACTTC. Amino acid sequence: CASSEIQREETQYF.

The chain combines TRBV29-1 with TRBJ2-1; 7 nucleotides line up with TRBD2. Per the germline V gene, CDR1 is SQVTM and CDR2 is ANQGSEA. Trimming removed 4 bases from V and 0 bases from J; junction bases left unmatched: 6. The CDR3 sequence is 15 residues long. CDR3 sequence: CSVGLADASYNEQFF. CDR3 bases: TGCAGCGTTGGTCTAGCGGACGCCTCCTACAATGAGCAGTTCTTC.

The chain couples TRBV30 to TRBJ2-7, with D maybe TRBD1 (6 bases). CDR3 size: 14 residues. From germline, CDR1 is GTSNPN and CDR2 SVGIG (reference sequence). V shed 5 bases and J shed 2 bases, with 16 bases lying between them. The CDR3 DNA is TGTGCCTGGGGGGGTTGGGACACCGCCTACGAGCAGTACTTC. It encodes CAWGGWDTAYEQYF. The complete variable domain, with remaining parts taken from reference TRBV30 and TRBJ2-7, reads SQTIHQWPATLVQPVGSPLSLECTVEGTSNPNLYWYRQAAGRGLQLLFYSVGIGQISSEVPQNLSASRPQDRQFILSSKKLLLSDSGFYLCAWGGWDTAYEQYFGPGTRLTVT.

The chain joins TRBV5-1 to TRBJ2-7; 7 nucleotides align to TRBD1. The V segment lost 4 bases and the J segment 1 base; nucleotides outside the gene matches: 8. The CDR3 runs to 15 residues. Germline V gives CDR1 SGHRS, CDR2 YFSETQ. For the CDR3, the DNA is TGCGCCAGCAGCCCCAGGACAGGCACTTCCTACGAGCAGTACTTC. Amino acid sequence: CASSPRTGTSYEQYF.

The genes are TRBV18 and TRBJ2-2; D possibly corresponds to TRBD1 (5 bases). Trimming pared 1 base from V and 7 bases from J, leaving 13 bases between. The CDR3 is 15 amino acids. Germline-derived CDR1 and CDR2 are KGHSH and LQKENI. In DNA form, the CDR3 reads TGTGCCAGCTCACCACACCCAGGGTATATCGGGGAGCTGTTTTTT. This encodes CASSPHPGYIGELFF.

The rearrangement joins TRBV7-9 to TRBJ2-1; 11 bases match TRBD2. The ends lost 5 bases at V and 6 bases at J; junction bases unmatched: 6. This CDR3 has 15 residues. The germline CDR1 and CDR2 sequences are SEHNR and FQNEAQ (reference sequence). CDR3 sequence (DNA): TGTGCCAGCAGCCGACTAGCGGGAAGAAGCAATGAGCAGTTCTTC. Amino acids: CASSRLAGRSNEQFF. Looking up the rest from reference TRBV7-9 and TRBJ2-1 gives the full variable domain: DTGVSQNPRHKITKRGQNVTFRCDPISEHNRLYWYRQTLGQGPEFLTYFQNEAQLEKSRLLSDRFSAERPKGSFSTLEIQRTEQGDSAMYLCASSRLAGRSNEQFFGPGTRLTVL.

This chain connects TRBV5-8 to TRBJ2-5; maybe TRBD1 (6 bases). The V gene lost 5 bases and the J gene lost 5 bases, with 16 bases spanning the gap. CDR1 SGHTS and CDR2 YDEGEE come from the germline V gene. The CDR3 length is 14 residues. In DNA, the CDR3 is TGTGCCAGCAGTTACAGTCAGGGGCGGGAGACCCAGTACTTC. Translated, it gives CASSYSQGRETQYF.

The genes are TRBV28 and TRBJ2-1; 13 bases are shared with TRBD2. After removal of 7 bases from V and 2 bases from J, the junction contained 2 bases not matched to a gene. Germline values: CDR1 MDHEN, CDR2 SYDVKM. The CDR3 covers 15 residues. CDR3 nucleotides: TGTGCCAGCACCACTAGCGGGAGGGCCTACAATGAGCAGTTCTTC. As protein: CASTTSGRAYNEQFF. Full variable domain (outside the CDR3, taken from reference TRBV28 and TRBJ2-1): DVKVTQSSRYLVKRTGEKVFLECVQDMDHENMFWYRQDPGLGLRLIYFSYDVKMKEKGDIPEGYSVSREKKERFSLILESASTNQTSMYLCASTTSGRAYNEQFFGPGTRLTVL.

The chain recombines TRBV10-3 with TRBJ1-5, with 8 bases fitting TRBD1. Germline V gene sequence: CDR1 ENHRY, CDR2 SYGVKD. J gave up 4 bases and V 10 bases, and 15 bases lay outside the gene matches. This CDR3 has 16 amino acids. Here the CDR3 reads CATLVAQDRDNQPQHF. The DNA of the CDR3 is TGTGCCACCTTAGTCGCCCAGGACAGGGATAATCAGCCCCAGCATTTT.

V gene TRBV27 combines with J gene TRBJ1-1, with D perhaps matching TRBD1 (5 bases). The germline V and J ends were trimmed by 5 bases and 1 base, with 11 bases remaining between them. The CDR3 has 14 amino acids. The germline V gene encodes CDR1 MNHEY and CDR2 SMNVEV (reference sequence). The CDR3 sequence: CASSPRDRNTEAFF. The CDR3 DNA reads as TGTGCCAGCAGTCCCCGAGACAGGAACACTGAAGCTTTCTTT.

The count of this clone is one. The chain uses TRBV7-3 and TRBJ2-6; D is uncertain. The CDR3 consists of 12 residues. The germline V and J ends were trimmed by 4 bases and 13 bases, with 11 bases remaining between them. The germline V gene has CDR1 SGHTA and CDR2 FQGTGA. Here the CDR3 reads CASSSPDRVLTF. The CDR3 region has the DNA TGTGCCAGCAGCTCACCCGACCGGGTCCTGACTTTC. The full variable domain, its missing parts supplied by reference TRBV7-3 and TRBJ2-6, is GAGVSQTPSNKVTEKGKYVELRCDPISGHTALYWYRQSLGQGPEFLIYFQGTGAADDSGLPNDRFFAVRPEGSVSTLKIQRTERGDSAVYLCASSSPDRVLTFGAGSRLTVL.

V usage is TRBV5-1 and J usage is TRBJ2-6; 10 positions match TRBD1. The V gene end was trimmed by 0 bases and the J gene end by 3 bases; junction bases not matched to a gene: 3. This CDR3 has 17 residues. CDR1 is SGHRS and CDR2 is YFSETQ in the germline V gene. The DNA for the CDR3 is TGCGCCAGCAGCTTGGGACAGGGGGCGGATGGGGCCAACGTCCTGACTTTC. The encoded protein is CASSLGQGADGANVLTF.

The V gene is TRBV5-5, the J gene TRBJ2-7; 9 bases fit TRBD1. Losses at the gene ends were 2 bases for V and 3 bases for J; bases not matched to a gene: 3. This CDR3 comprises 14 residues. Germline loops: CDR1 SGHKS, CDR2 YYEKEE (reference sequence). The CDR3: CASSFGQGNYEQYF. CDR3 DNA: TGTGCCAGCAGCTTTGGACAGGGGAACTACGAGCAGTACTTC. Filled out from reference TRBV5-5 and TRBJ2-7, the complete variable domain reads DAGVTQSPTHLIKTRGQQVTLRCSPISGHKSVSWYQQVLGQGPQFIFQYYEKEERGRGNFPDRFSARQFPNYSSELNVNALLLGDSALYLCASSFGQGNYEQYFGPGTRLTVT.

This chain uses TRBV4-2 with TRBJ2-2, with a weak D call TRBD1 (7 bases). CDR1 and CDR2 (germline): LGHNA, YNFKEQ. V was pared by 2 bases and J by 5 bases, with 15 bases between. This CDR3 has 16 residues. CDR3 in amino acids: CASSQPGGRGTGELFF. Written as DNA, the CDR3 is TGTGCCAGCAGCCAACCCGGGGGCAGGGGGACCGGGGAGCTGTTTTTT.